This entry features one T cell receptor (beta chain) sequence. Primed by a sample-barcoded 5' primer and a J-beta primer mix, a second PCR proceeded for 7 to 11 cycles. Individual samples furnished no less than 3 million CDR3-containing paired-end reads apiece. Each CDR3 protein gets one entry after TCRdb re-called the 5' RACE reads with MiXCR. The sample lists some 860,000 distinct CDR3 sequences, 56% occurring once. CDR1 is DFQATT, CDR2 SNEGSKA, per germline (reference sequence). The CDR3 extends over 13 amino acids. V gave up 4 bases and J gave up 8 bases, with 12 bases separating them. This sample is drawn from a study of blood T cells in healthy people across ages. Study in general: Template switching picked up about one barcoded beta molecule for each two T cells.

V is TRBV20-1 and J is TRBJ1-6, with a tentative D call TRBD1 (6 bases). Sequenced input: blood. The TCR sequence derives from a man in his forties in good health. CDR3: CSAKQGLDSPLHF. DNA of the CDR3: TGCAGTGCTAAACAGGGTTTAGATTCACCCCTCCACTTT.